The next 12 T cell receptor beta chains were all read from a single sample in a study of T cells in localized non-small cell lung cancer. TCRdb's table, derived via immunoSEQ multiplex PCR, lists solely in-frame clones and lacks some. This table has around 15,000 clones, around 88% appearing once. The material sequenced was peripheral blood, taken before any cancer treatment. The source of these receptors is a male donor aged 60 or over with stage II squamous cell lung carcinoma.

The rearrangement links TRBV5-1 to TRBJ1-4; 7 bases are shared with TRBD1. CDR3 length: 15 amino acids. After removal of 4 bases from V and 4 bases from J, the junction contained 7 bases not matched to a gene. The V gene's germline CDR1 is SGHRS and CDR2 YFSETQ. The CDR3 nucleotides read TGCGCCAGCAGCGGAGGGACAGCGATTAATGAAAAACTGTTTTTT. It is translated as CASSGGTAINEKLFF.

Comments on this clone: Germline is not matched at one junction end, which may reflect a read error. The rearrangement joins TRBV5-1 to TRBJ2-1; 13 bases map to TRBD2. The V gene's germline CDR1 is SGHRS and CDR2 YFSETQ. This CDR3 comprises 15 residues. CDR3 amino acids: CASSTSGRDYNGQFF. CDR3 coding DNA: TGCGCCAGCAGCACTAGCGGGAGGGACTACAATGGGCAGTTCTTC. Together with reference TRBV5-1 and TRBJ2-1, the CDR3 gives the full variable domain: KAGVTQTPRYLIKTRGQQVTLSCSPISGHRSVSWYQQTPGQGLQFLFEYFSETQRNKGNFPGRFSGRQFSNSRSEMNVSTLELGDSALYLCASSTSGRDYNGQFFGPGTRLTVL.

The chain employs TRBV7-2 and TRBJ2-1; a weak D match, TRBD2 (5 bases). Trimming shortened V by 5 bases and J by 9 bases, and 17 bases separated the two germline ends. Germline V CDR1 and CDR2: SGHTA, FQGNSA. The length of the CDR3 is 14 residues. Written as DNA, the CDR3 is TGTGCCAGCAGCCCTAAGGCCCGGGATAGTGAGCAGTTCTTC. It specifies CASSPKARDSEQFF. Full variable domain (missing parts from reference TRBV7-2 and TRBJ2-1): GAGVSQSPSNKVTEKGKDVELRCDPISGHTALYWYRQSLGQGLEFLIYFQGNSAPDKSGLPSDRFSAERTGGSVSTLTIQRTQQEDSAVYLCASSPKARDSEQFFGPGTRLTVL.

The CDR3 nucleotides read TGTGCCAGCTCACCACGATTATTAGCGGAGCGGGGGACCGGGGAGCTGTTTTTT. Translating gives CASSPRLLAERGTGELFF. The rearrangement joins TRBV18 to TRBJ2-2; 8 bases line up with TRBD2. Germline CDR1 KGHSH, CDR2 LQKENI. Germline trimming cut 1 base from V and 5 bases from J; bases unmatched to any gene: 12. There are 18 residues in the CDR3.

The genes are TRBV5-4 and TRBJ2-1, with 9 bases matching TRBD1. The CDR3 runs 14 residues. CDR1 and CDR2 from the germline V gene are SGHNT and YYREEE (reference sequence). With 4 bases clipped from V and 6 bases from J, the junction kept 5 bases outside the gene matches. The DNA of the CDR3 is TGTGCCAGCAGCCAGAACAGGGGGCTCAATGAGCAGTTCTTC. This sequence encodes CASSQNRGLNEQFF.

The chain combines TRBV5-4 with TRBJ2-5; 9 positions agree with TRBD1. The CDR3 contains 15 residues. The germline V gene has CDR1 SGHNT and CDR2 YYREEE (reference sequence). Trimming removed 3 bases from V and 1 base from J; junction bases left unmatched: 4. The CDR3 is CASSSRDRVQETQYF. The DNA for the CDR3 is TGTGCCAGCAGCTCCCGGGACAGGGTCCAAGAGACCCAGTACTTC.

The J gene is TRBJ2-5, the V gene TRBV15, with D perhaps matching TRBD2 (5 bases). V lost 3 bases and J 4 bases, leaving 24 bases between the germline ends. CDR3 length: 18 amino acids. CDR1 LNHNV and CDR2 YYDKDF come from the germline V gene (reference sequence). The CDR3 DNA reads as TGTGCCACCAGCAGTTTGATGCCTTCCCTGCCGGACTTAGAGACCCAGTACTTC. This encodes CATSSLMPSLPDLETQYF.

The gene calls are TRBV27 and TRBJ1-5; D perhaps matches TRBD1 (6 bases). V dropped 4 bases and J dropped 7 bases, with 14 bases sitting between them. Germline V gives CDR1 MNHEY, CDR2 SMNVEV (reference sequence). CDR3 length equals 14 residues. The CDR3 DNA reads TGTGCCAGCAGTTCACAGGGCGGGGGGCAGCCCCAGCATTTT. The encoded protein is CASSSQGGGQPQHF.

The J gene is TRBJ2-7, the V gene TRBV7-2, with 8 bases fitting TRBD1. This CDR3 spans 18 amino acids. After removal of 1 base from V and 4 bases from J, the junction contained 15 bases not matched to a gene. In germline, CDR1 is SGHTA, CDR2 FQGNSA. The CDR3 nucleotides are TGTGCCAGCAGCTTAGTGGGGTCAGGGGGCGCGATTGGGTACGAGCAGTACTTC. It translates to CASSLVGSGGAIGYEQYF.

The rearrangement links TRBV27 to TRBJ2-6, with TRBD1 as a possible D gene (7 bases). The CDR3 covers 18 residues. The V and J ends lost 3 bases and 0 bases respectively, with 15 bases between them. From germline, CDR1 is MNHEY and CDR2 SMNVEV (reference sequence). In DNA, the CDR3 is TGTGCCAGCAGTTTTAAAGCAGGGGGGTACTCTGGGGCCAACGTCCTGACTTTC. Translating gives CASSFKAGGYSGANVLTF.

V usage is TRBV11-2 and J usage is TRBJ2-1, with D possibly matching TRBD2 (5 bases). This CDR3 contains 14 residues. Germline CDR1 SGHAT, CDR2 FQNNGV. V was pared by 3 bases and J by 4 bases, with 10 bases between. CDR3: CASSLGSEYNEQFF. The CDR3 DNA reads as TGTGCCAGCAGCTTGGGTAGCGAATACAATGAGCAGTTCTTC.

CDR3 amino acids: CASSLGPGSGNNEQFF. In nucleotides, the CDR3 is TGTGCCAGCAGCTTGGGTCCGGGTAGCGGGAACAATGAGCAGTTCTTC. The V call is TRBV27, the J call TRBJ2-1, with 8 bases that match TRBD2. The trim removed 6 bases at V and 5 bases at J, leaving 12 bases unmatched. Germline V gives CDR1 MNHEY, CDR2 SMNVEV (reference sequence). CDR3 length: 16 residues.